The source of this T cell receptor beta chain is a study of cytomegalovirus exposure and HLA in healthy donors. Whole-study results and caveats: TCR beta chain V- and J-gene trimming was linked, in a later analysis, to a missense variant in DCLRE1C. In an earlier analysis, about 87% or about 30%: the productive usage of most TCR beta V segments.

The V gene's germline CDR1 is SGHTA and CDR2 FQGTGA. The CDR3 is 13 residues long. Concerning this clone: Antigen: not known. Mismatch with germline at one junction end may stem from a read error.

PCR employed 60 Vbeta and 13 Jbeta primers. The data were produced by immunoSEQ multiplex PCR, yet TCRdb's version contains in-frame clones alone and is incomplete. The sample lists fewer than 110,000 clones, approximately 76% occurring once. The specimen was PBMCs. The TCR comes from a man younger than 35 in good health and CMV-seronegative. The chain combines TRBV7-3 with TRBJ2-7; D gene ambiguous. In DNA form, the CDR3 reads TGTGCCAGCAGCGCTAACTACGGGTCCCCGGTCGTTTTC. Its protein product is CASSANYGSPVVF.